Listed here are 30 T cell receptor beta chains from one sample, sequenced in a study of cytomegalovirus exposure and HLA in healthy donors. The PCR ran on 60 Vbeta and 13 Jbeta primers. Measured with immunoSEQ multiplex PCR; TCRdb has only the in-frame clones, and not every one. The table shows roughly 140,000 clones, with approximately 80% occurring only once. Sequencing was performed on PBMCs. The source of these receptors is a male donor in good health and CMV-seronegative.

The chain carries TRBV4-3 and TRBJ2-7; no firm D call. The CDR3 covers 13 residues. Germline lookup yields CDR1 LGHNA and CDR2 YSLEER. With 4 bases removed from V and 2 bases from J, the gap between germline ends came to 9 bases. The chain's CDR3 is CASSLTVTYEQYF. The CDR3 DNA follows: TGCGCCAGCAGCCTTACGGTAACCTACGAGCAGTACTTC.

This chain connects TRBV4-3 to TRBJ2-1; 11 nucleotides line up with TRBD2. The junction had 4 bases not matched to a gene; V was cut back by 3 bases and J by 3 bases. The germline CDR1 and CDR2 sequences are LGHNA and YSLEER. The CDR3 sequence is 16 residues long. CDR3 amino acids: CASSHPTSGGYNEQFF. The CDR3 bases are TGCGCCAGCAGCCATCCTACTAGCGGGGGCTACAATGAGCAGTTCTTC.

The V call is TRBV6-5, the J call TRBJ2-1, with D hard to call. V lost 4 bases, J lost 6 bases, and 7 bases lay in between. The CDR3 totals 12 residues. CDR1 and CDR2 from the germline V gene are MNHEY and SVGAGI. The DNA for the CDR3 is TGTGCCAGCAGTTTTTACGGCAATGAGCAGTTCTTC. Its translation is CASSFYGNEQFF.

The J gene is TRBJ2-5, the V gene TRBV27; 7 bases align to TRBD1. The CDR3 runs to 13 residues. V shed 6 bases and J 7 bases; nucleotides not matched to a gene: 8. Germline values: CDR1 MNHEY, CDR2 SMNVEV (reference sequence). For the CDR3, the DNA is TGTGCCAGCAGAGACCAGGGGGACCCGACCCAGTACTTC. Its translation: CASRDQGDPTQYF.

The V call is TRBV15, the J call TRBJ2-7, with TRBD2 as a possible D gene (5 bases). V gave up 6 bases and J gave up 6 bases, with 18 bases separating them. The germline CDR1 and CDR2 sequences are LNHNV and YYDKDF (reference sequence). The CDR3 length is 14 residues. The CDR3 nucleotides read TGTGCCACCAGATCCGGGGAGCATAGTGGCGAGCAGTACTTC. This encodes CATRSGEHSGEQYF.

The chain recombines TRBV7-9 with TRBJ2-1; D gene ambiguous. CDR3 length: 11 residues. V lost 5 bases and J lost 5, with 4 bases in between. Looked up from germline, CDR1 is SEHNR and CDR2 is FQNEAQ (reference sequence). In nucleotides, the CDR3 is TGTGCCAGCAGCATCAACAATGAGCAGTTCTTC. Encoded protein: CASSINNEQFF.

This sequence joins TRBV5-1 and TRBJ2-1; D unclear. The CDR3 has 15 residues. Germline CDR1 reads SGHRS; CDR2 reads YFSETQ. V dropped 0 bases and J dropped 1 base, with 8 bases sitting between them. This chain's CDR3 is CASSLVSDSYNEQFF. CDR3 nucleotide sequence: TGCGCCAGCAGCTTGGTATCAGATTCCTACAATGAGCAGTTCTTC.

The CDR3 region is CASSSPNREAFF. For the CDR3, the DNA is TGTGCCAGCAGCAGCCCCAACAGGGAAGCTTTCTTT. The V and J genes are TRBV7-9 and TRBJ1-1; D might be TRBD1 (5 bases). Germline values: CDR1 SEHNR, CDR2 FQNEAQ (reference sequence). Trimming took 5 bases from V and 8 from J, leaving 12 bases between them. The CDR3 extends over 12 amino acids.

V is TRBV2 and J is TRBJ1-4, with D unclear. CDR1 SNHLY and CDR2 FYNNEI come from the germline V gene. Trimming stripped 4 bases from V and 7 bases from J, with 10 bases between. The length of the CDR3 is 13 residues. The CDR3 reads CASSVLSGEKLFF. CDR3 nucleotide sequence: TGTGCCAGCAGTGTTTTGTCCGGTGAAAAACTGTTTTTT.

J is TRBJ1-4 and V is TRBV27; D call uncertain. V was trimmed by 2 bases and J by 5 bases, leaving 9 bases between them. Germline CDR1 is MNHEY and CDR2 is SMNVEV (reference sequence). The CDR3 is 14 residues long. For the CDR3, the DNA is TGTGCCAGCAGTTTACGGGTGAGGAATGAAAAACTGTTTTTT. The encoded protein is CASSLRVRNEKLFF.

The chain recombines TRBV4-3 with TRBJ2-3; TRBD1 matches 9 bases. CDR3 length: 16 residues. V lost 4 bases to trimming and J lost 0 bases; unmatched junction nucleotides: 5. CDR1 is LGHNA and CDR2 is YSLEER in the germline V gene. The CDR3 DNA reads TGCGCCAGCAGCCCAGGGACAGGGAGGAGCACAGATACGCAGTATTTT. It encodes CASSPGTGRSTDTQYF.

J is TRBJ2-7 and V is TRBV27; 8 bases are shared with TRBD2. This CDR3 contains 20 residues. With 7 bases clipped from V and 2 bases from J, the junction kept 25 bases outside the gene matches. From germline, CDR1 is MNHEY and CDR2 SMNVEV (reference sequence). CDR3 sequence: CASTLLAPGGPRQITYEQYF. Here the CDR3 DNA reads TGTGCCAGCACTCTCCTAGCACCGGGAGGGCCCCGCCAAATCACCTACGAGCAGTACTTC.

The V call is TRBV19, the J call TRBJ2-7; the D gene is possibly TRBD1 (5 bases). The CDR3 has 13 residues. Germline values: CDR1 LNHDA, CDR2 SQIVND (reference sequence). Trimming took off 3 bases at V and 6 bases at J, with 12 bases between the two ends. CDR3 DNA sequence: TGTGCCAGTAGTATTCCAGGGCCTGGCGAGCAGTACTTC. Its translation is CASSIPGPGEQYF. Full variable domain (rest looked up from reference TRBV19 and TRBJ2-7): DGGITQSPKYLFRKEGQNVTLSCEQNLNHDAMYWYRQDPGQGLRLIYYSQIVNDFQKGDIAEGYSVSREKKESFPLTVTSAQKNPTAFYLCASSIPGPGEQYFGPGTRLTVT.

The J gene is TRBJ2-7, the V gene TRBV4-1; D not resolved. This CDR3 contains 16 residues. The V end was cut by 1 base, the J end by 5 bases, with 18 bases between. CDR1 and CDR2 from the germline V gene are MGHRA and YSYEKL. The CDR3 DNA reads TGCGCCAGCAGCCAAGCCATCGGTATTCGTCTGGACGAGCAGTACTTC. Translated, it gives CASSQAIGIRLDEQYF.

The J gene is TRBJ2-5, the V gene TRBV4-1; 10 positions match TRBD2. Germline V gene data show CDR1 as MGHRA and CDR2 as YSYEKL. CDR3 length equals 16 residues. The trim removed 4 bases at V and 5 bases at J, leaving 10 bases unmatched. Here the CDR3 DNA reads TGCGCCAGCAGCCCCGGACTAAGCGGGAGGGGTGAGACCCAGTACTTC. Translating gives CASSPGLSGRGETQYF.

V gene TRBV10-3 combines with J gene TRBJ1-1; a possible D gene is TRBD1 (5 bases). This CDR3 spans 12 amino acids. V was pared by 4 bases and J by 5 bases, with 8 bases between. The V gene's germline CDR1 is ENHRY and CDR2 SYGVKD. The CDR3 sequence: CAISGRGTEAFF. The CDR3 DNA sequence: TGTGCCATCAGTGGACGGGGGACTGAAGCTTTCTTT.

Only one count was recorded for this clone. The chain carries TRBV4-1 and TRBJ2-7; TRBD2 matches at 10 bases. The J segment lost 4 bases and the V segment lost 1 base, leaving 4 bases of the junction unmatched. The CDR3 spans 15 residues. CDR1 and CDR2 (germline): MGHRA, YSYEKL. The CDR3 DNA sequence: TGCGCCAGCAGCCAAGTCACTAGCGGGATGTACGAGCAGTACTTC. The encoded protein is CASSQVTSGMYEQYF.

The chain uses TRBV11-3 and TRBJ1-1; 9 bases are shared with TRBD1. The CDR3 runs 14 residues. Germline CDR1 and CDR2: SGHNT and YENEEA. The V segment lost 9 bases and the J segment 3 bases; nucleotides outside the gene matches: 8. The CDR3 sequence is CARPIRTGDTEAFF. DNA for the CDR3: TGTGCCAGGCCCATCCGGACAGGGGACACTGAAGCTTTCTTT. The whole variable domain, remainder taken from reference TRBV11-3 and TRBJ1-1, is EAGVVQSPRYKIIEKKQPVAFWCNPISGHNTLYWYLQNLGQGPELLIRYENEEAVDDSQLPKDRFSAERLKGVDSTLKIQPAELGDSAVYLCARPIRTGDTEAFFGQGTRLTVV.

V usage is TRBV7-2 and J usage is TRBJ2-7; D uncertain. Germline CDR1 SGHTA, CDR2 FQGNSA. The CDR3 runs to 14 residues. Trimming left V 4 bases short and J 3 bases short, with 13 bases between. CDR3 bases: TGTGCCAGCAGCTACCGACAAGGTGGCTACGAGCAGTACTTC. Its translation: CASSYRQGGYEQYF.

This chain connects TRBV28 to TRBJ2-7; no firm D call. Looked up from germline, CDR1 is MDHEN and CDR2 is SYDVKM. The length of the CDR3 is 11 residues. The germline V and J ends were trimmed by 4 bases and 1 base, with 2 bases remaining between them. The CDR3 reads CASSSSYEQYF. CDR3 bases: TGTGCCAGCAGTTCATCCTACGAGCAGTACTTC.

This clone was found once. In DNA, the CDR3 is TGTGCCAGTAGTCCCGGGGGGACTCTTTCCTACAATGAGCAGTTCTTC. The encoded protein is CASSPGGTLSYNEQFF. The V gene is TRBV19, the J gene TRBJ2-1; 7 nucleotides align to TRBD2. The CDR3 runs 16 residues. Per germline, CDR1 LNHDA and CDR2 SQIVND (reference sequence). Trimming at V came to 5 bases and at J to 1 base, leaving 8 bases not matched to a gene. Using reference TRBV19 and TRBJ2-1 for the parts outside the CDR3, the full variable domain is DGGITQSPKYLFRKEGQNVTLSCEQNLNHDAMYWYRQDPGQGLRLIYYSQIVNDFQKGDIAEGYSVSREKKESFPLTVTSAQKNPTAFYLCASSPGGTLSYNEQFFGPGTRLTVL.

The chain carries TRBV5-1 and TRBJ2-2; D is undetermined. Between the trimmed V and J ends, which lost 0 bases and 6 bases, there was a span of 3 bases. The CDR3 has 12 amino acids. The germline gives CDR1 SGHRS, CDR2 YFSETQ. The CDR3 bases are TGCGCCAGCAGCTTGGTCTCCGGGGAGCTGTTTTTT. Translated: CASSLVSGELFF.

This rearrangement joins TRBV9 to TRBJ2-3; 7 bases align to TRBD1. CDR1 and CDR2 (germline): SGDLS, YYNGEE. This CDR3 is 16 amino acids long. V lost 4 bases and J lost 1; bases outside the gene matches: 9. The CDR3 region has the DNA TGTGCCAGCAGCCCCAGGCGCACAGGGGGCACAGATACGCAGTATTTT. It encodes CASSPRRTGGTDTQYF.

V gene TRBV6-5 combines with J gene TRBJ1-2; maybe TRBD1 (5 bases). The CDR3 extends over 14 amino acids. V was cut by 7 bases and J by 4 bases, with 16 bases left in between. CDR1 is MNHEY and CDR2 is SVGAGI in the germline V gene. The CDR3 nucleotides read TGTGCCAGCAAGCGGGACGGGGGGTCCTATGGCTACACCTTC. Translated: CASKRDGGSYGYTF.

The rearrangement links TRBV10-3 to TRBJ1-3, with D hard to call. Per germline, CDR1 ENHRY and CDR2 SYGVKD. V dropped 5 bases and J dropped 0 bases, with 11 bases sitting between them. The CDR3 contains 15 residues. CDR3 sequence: CAISSGLTSGNTIYF. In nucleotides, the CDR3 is TGTGCCATCAGTTCCGGACTGACCTCTGGAAACACCATATATTTT.

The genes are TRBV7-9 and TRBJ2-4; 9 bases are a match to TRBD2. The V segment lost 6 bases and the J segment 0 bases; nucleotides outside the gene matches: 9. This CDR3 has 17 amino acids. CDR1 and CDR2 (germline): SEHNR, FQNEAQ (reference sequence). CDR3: CASSPSGGRGAKNIQYF. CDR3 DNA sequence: TGTGCCAGCAGTCCGAGCGGGGGGAGGGGAGCCAAAAACATTCAGTACTTC.

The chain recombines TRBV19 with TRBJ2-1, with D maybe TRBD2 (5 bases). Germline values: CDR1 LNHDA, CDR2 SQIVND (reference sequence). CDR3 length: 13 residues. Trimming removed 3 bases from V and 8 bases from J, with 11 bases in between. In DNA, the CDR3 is TGTGCCAGTAGTATGGGAGTAGTGTATGAGCAGTTCTTC. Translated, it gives CASSMGVVYEQFF.

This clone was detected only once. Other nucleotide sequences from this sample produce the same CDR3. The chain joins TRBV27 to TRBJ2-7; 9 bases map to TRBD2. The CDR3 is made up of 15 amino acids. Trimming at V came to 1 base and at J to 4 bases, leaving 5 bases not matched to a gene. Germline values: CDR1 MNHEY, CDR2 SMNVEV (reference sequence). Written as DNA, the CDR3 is TGTGCCAGCAGTTTATTAGCGGGGGTCGGTTACGAGCAGTACTTC. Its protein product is CASSLLAGVGYEQYF.

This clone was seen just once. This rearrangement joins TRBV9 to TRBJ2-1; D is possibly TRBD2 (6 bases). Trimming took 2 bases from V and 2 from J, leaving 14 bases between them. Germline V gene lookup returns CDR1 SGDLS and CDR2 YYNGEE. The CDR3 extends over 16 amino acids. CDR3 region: CASSVRMGGAYNEQFF. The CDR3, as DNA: TGTGCCAGCAGCGTCCGGATGGGGGGAGCCTACAATGAGCAGTTCTTC.

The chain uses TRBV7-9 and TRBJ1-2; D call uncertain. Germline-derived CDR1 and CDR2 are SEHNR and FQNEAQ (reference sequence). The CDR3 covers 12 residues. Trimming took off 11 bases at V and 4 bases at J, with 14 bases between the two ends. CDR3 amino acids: CAGMGGPYGYTF. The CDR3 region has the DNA TGTGCCGGGATGGGAGGACCCTATGGCTACACCTTC.